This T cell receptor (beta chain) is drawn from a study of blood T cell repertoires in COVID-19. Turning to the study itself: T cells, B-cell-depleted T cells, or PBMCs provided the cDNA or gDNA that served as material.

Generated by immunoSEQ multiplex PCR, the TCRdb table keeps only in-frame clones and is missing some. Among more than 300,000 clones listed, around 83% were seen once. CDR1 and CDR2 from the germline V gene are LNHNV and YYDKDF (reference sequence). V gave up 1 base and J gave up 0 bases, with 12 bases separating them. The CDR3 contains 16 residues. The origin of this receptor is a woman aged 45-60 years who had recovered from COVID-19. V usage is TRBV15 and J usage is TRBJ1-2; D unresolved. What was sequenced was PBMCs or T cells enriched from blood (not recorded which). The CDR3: CATSRGTVGANYGYTF. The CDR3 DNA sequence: TGTGCCACCAGCAGAGGCACCGTCGGAGCTAACTATGGCTACACCTTC.